This is a list of T cell receptor beta chains from one sample in a study of cytomegalovirus exposure and HLA in healthy donors. Only in-frame clones appear in the TCRdb table, and some are missing; sequencing was by immunoSEQ multiplex PCR. The repertoire consists of about 200,000 clones, with around 82% occurring once and the leading ten covering around 14%. Material for sequencing was PBMCs. These receptors originate from a woman in her twenties or thirties in good health and CMV-seropositive. CDR3s include the opening cysteine and the closing phenylalanine or tryptophan. Each record gives: clone size, J gene, V gene, D gene, CDR3 protein, CDR3 DNA. A D gene is named only where the DNA matches it firmly. A clone size is listed for some rows: how often the clone was seen (once, few, many), or a class if it is expanded.

abundance: few
j_gene: TRBJ2-7
v_gene: TRBV28
d_gene: -
CDR3aa: CASRSPSEQYF
CDR3nt: TGTGCCAGCAGGTCCCCCAGCGAGCAGTACTTC

abundance: -
j_gene: TRBJ1-5
v_gene: TRBV5-6
d_gene: -
CDR3aa: CAGSLFLRSNQPQHF
CDR3nt: TGTGCCGGCAGCTTGTTTTTGCGTAGCAATCAGCCCCAGCATTTT

abundance: -
j_gene: TRBJ2-3
v_gene: TRBV10-3
d_gene: TRBD1
CDR3aa: CAIREGTGYGDTQYF
CDR3nt: TGTGCCATCAGGGAAGGGACAGGATACGGGGATACGCAGTATTTT

abundance: -
j_gene: TRBJ2-7
v_gene: TRBV2
d_gene: TRBD2
CDR3aa: CASTHLRGTSGGSDEQYF
CDR3nt: TGTGCCAGCACACACTTGCGGGGGACTAGCGGGGGATCCGACGAGCAGTACTTC

abundance: -
j_gene: TRBJ2-7
v_gene: TRBV13
d_gene: TRBD2
CDR3aa: CASSLGLAGPYEQYF
CDR3nt: TGTGCCAGCAGCTTAGGACTAGCGGGACCCTACGAGCAGTACTTC

abundance: -
j_gene: TRBJ1-3
v_gene: TRBV11-2
d_gene: -
CDR3aa: CASSSFSGNTIYF
CDR3nt: TGTGCCAGCAGCTCGTTCTCTGGAAACACCATATATTTT

abundance: once
j_gene: TRBJ2-1
v_gene: TRBV2
d_gene: TRBD2
CDR3aa: CASSGTSGGASSSYNEQFF
CDR3nt: TGTGCCAGCAGTGGAACTAGCGGGGGGGCCTCTTCCTCCTACAATGAGCAGTTCTTC

abundance: -
j_gene: TRBJ1-3
v_gene: TRBV5-6
d_gene: -
CDR3aa: CASSLVLDSGNTIYF
CDR3nt: TGTGCCAGCAGCTTGGTACTAGACTCTGGAAACACCATATATTTT

abundance: -
j_gene: TRBJ2-7
v_gene: TRBV6-1
d_gene: TRBD2
CDR3aa: CASSALTSGILYEQYF
CDR3nt: TGTGCCAGCAGTGCCTTGACTAGCGGGATACTTTACGAGCAGTACTTC

abundance: -
j_gene: TRBJ2-3
v_gene: TRBV5-4
d_gene: TRBD2
CDR3aa: CASSFQAGGPDTQYF
CDR3nt: TGTGCCAGCAGCTTTCAAGCGGGGGGGCCAGATACGCAGTATTTT

abundance: once
j_gene: TRBJ1-1
v_gene: TRBV5-1
d_gene: -
CDR3aa: CASSLSALNLNTEAFF
CDR3nt: TGCGCCAGCAGCTTGTCTGCGTTGAATTTGAACACTGAAGCTTTCTTT

abundance: -
j_gene: TRBJ2-6
v_gene: TRBV19
d_gene: -
CDR3aa: CASSITPSSGANVLTF
CDR3nt: TGTGCCAGTAGTATAACCCCGAGCTCTGGGGCCAACGTCCTGACTTTC

abundance: few
j_gene: TRBJ1-1
v_gene: TRBV28
d_gene: -
CDR3aa: CASSLPPKHRVTTEAFF
CDR3nt: TGTGCCAGCAGTTTGCCTCCCAAGCACAGGGTTACCACTGAAGCTTTCTTT

abundance: -
j_gene: TRBJ1-1
v_gene: TRBV19
d_gene: -
CDR3aa: CASSTTVTTEAFF
CDR3nt: TGTGCCAGTAGTACAACAGTGACCACTGAAGCTTTCTTT

abundance: few
j_gene: TRBJ2-7
v_gene: TRBV19
d_gene: -
CDR3aa: CASSIRGEAFNEQYF
CDR3nt: TGTGCCAGTAGTATCAGAGGGGAGGCCTTTAATGAGCAGTACTTC